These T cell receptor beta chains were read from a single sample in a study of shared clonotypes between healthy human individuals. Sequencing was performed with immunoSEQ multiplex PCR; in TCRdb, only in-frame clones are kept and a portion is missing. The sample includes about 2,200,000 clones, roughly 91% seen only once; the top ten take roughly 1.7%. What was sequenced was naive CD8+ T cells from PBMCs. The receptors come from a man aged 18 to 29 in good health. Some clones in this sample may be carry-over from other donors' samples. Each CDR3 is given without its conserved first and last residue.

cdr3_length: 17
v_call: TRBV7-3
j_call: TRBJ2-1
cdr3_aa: ASSLTGTSGRALVNEQF

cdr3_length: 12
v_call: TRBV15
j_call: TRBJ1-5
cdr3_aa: ATSTRAFDQPQH

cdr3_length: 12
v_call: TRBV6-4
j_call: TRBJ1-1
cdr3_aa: ASSEGTGGTEAF

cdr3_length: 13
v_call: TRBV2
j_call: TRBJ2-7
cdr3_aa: ASMVGTALNYEQY

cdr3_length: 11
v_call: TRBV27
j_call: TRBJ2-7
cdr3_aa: ASSLKDSYEQY

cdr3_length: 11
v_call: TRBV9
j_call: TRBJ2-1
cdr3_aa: ASSVGAVDEQF

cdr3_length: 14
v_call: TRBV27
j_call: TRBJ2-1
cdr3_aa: ASSFRRLVGANEQF

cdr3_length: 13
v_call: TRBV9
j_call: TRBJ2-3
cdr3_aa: ASSFYDRFTDTQY

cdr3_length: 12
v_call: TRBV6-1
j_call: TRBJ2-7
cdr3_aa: ASSEAGSRVKQY

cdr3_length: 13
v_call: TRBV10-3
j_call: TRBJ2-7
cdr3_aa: AISRPGQGIDEQY

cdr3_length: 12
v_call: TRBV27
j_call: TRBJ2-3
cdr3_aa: ASSLSRGYDTQY

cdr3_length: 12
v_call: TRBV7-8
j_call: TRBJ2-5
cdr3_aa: ASSFRRDQETQY

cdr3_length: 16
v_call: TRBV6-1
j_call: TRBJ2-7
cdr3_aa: ASSEYATSGRGTYEQY

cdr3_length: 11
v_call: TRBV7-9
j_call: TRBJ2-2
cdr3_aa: ASSPRGSGELF

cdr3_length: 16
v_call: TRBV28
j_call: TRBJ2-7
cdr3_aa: ASSTHLLAGRGAYEQY

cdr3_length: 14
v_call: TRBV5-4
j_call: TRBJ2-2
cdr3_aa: ASSFKRETLTGELF

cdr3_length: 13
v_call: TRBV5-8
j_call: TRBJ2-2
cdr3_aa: ASSLGLASTGELF

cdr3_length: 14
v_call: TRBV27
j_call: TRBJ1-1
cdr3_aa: ASSLLGGGLNTEAF

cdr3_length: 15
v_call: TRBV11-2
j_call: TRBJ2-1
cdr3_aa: ASSLGTGVYSHNEQF

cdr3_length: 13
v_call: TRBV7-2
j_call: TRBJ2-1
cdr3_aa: ASSYGQGLFNEQF

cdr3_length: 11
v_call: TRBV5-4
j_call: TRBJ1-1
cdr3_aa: ASSRRENTEAF

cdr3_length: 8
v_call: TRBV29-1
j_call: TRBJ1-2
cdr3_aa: TVPANGYT

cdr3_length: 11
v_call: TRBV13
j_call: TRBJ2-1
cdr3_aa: ASSLGVGNEQF

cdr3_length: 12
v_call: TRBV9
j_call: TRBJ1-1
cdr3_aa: ASSENGLWTEAF

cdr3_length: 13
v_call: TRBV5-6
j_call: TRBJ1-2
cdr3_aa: ASSLGWTDYYGYT

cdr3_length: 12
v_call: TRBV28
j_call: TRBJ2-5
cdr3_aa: ASSRLAGGETQY

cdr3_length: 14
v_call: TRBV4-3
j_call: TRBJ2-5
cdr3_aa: ASSQGSRDSQETQY

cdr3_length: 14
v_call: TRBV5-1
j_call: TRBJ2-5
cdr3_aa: ASSIASSGRGETQY

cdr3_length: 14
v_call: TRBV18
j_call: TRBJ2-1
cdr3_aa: ASSPGGAGAYNEQF

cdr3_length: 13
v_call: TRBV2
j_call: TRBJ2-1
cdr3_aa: ASRGGISPYNEQF

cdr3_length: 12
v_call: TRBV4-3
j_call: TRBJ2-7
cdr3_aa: ASSRALGSGEQY

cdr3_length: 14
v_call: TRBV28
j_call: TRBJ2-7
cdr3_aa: ASSDIPGQLAYEQY

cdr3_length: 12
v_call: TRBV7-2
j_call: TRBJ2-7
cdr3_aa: ASSLAPPPYEQY